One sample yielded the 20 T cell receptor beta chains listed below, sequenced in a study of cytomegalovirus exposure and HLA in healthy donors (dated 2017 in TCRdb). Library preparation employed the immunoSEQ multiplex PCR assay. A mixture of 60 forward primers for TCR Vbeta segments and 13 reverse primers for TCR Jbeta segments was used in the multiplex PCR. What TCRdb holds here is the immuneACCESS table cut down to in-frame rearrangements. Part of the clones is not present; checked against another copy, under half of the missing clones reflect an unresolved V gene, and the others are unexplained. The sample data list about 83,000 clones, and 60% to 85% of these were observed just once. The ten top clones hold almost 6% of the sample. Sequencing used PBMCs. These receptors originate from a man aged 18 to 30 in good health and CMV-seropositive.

Here the CDR3 DNA reads TGCGCCAGCAGCTTCACGACAGGGGAGCAGTACTTC. Encoded protein: CASSFTTGEQYF. This chain joins TRBV5-1 and TRBJ2-7, with 7 bases lining up with TRBD1. Germline V gene data show CDR1 as SGHRS and CDR2 as YFSETQ. J gave up 7 bases and V 2 bases, and 3 bases lay outside the gene matches. This CDR3 is built from 12 residues.

The CDR3 spells CASRDQREGAYEQYF. In nucleotides, the CDR3 is TGTGCCAGCAGGGACCAGCGGGAGGGGGCCTACGAGCAGTACTTC. The rearrangement joins TRBV5-4 to TRBJ2-7, with TRBD2 matching 10 bases. Germline V gene lookup returns CDR1 SGHNT and CDR2 YYREEE (reference sequence). Germline trimming cut 5 bases from V and 2 bases from J; bases unmatched to any gene: 7. The CDR3 has 15 amino acids.

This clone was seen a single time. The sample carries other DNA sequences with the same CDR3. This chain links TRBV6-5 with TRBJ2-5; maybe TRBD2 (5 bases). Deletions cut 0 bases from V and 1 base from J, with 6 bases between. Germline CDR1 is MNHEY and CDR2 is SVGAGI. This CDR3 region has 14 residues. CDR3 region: CASSYSRVQETQYF. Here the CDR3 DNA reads TGTGCCAGCAGTTACTCGAGGGTCCAAGAGACCCAGTACTTC.

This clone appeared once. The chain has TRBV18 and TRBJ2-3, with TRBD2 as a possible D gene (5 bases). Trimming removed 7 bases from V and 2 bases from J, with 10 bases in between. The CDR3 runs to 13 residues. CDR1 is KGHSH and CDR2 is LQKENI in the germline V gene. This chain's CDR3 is CASFPGSTDTQYF. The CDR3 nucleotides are TGTGCCAGCTTCCCGGGGTCCACAGATACGCAGTATTTT.

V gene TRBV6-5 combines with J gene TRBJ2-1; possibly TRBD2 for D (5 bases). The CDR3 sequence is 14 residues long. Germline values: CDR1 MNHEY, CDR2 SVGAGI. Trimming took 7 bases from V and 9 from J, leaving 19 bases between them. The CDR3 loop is CASTRSIGGLEQFF. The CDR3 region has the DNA TGTGCCAGCACTCGATCTATCGGCGGGCTTGAGCAGTTCTTC.

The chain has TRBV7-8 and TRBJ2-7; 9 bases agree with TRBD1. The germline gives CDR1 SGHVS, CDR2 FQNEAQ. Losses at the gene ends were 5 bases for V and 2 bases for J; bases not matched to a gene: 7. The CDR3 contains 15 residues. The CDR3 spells CASSIGQGLPYEQYF. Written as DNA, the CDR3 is TGTGCCAGCAGCATTGGACAGGGGTTACCCTACGAGCAGTACTTC.

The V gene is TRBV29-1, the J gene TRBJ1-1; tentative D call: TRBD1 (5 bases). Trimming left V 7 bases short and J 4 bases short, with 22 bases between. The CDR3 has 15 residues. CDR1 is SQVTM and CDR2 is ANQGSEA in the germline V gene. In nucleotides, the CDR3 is TGCAGCGGCGCCGCCCGAGCCGGGGGGGGCACTGAAGCTTTCTTT. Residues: CSGAARAGGGTEAFF. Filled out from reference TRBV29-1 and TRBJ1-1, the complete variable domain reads SAVISQKPSRDICQRGTSLTIQCQVDSQVTMMFWYRQQPGQSLTLIATANQGSEATYESGFVIDKFPISRPNLTFSTLTVSNMSPEDSSIYLCSGAARAGGGTEAFFGQGTRLTVV.

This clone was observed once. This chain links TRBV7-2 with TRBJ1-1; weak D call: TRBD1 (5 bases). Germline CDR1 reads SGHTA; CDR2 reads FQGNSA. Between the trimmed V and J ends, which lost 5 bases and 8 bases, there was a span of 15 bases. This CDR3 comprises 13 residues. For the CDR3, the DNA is TGTGCCAGCAGCCCTACCAGGGAATACGAAGCTTTCTTT. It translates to CASSPTREYEAFF.

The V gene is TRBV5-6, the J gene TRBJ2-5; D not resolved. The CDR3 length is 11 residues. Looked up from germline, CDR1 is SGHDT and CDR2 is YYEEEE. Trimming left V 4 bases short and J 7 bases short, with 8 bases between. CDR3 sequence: CASSKLGTQYF. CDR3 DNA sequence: TGTGCCAGCAGCAAACTCGGGACCCAGTACTTC.

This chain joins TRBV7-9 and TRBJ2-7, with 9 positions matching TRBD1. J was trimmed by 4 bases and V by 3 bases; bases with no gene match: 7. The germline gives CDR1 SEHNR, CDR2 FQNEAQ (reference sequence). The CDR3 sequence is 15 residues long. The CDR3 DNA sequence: TGTGCCAGCAGCTTTACAGGGGGCAGGAGATACGAGCAGTACTTC. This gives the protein CASSFTGGRRYEQYF. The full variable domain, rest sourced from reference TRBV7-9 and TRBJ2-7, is DTGVSQNPRHKITKRGQNVTFRCDPISEHNRLYWYRQTLGQGPEFLTYFQNEAQLEKSRLLSDRFSAERPKGSFSTLEIQRTEQGDSAMYLCASSFTGGRRYEQYFGPGTRLTVT.

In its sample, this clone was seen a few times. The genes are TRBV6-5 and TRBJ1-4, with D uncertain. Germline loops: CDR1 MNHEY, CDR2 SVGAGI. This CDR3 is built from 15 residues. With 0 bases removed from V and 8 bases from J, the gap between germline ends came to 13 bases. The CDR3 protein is CASSYSRGGGEKLFF. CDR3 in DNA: TGTGCCAGCAGTTACTCGAGAGGAGGAGGGGAAAAACTGTTTTTT.

The CDR3 DNA sequence: TGCGCCAGCATCAAACAGGGCGAGAACACCGGGGAGCTGTTTTTT. This encodes CASIKQGENTGELFF. The chain is built from TRBV10-2 and TRBJ2-2; a weak D match, TRBD1 (6 bases). This CDR3 has 15 amino acids. The V end lost 7 bases, the J end lost 1 base, and 13 bases lay between the germline ends. Germline V gene data show CDR1 as WSHSY and CDR2 as SAAADI.

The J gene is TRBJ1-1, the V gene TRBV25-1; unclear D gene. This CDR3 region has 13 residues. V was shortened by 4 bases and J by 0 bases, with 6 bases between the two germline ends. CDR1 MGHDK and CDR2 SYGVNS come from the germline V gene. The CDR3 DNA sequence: TGTGCCAGCAGTGTCCGGGTGAACACTGAAGCTTTCTTT. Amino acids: CASSVRVNTEAFF.

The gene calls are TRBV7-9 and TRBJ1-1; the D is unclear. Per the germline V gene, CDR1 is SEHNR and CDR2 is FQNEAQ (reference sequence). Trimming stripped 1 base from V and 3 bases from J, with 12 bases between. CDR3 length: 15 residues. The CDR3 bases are TGTGCCAGCAGCTTAGGGAGGTCAATCTACACTGAAGCTTTCTTT. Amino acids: CASSLGRSIYTEAFF.

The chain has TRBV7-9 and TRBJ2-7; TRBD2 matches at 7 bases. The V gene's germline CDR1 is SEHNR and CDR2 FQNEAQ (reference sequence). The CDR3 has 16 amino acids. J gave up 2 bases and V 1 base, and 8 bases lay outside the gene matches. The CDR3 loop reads CASSLGLAAHPYEQYF. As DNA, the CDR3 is TGTGCCAGCAGCTTAGGGCTAGCGGCCCACCCCTACGAGCAGTACTTC.

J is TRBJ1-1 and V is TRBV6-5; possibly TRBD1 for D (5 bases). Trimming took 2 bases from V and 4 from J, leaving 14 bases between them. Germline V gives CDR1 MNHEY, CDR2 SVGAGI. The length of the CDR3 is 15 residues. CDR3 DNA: TGTGCCAGCAGTTACATGGGGCTCTTGGGCACTGAAGCTTTCTTT. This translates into CASSYMGLLGTEAFF.

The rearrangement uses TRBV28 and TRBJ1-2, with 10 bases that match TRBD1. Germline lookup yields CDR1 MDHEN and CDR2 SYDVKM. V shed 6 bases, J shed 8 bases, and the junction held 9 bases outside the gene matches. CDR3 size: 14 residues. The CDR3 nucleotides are TGTGCCAGCAGGCCGACAGGGGGCGCGGGCGGCTACACCTTC. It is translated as CASRPTGGAGGYTF.

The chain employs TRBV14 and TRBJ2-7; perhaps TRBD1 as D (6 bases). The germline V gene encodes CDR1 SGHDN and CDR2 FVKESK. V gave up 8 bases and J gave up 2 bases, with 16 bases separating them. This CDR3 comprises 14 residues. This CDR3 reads CASGIRDNPYEQYF. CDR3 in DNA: TGTGCCAGCGGTATCCGGGACAACCCCTACGAGCAGTACTTC.

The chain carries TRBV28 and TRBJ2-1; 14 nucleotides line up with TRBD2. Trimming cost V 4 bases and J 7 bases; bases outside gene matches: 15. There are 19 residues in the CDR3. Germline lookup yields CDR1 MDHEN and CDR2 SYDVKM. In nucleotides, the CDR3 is TGTGCCAGCAGTTCCCGACTAGCGGGAGGGCCTATCCTACGGAATGAGCAGTTCTTC. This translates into CASSSRLAGGPILRNEQFF. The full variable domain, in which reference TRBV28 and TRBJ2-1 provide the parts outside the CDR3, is DVKVTQSSRYLVKRTGEKVFLECVQDMDHENMFWYRQDPGLGLRLIYFSYDVKMKEKGDIPEGYSVSREKKERFSLILESASTNQTSMYLCASSSRLAGGPILRNEQFFGPGTRLTVL.

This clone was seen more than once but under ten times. CDR3 nucleotides: TGTGCCAGCAGCCCAGGGTCCACCCTAGGGAAGGAAAAACTGTTTTTT. Protein product: CASSPGSTLGKEKLFF. This chain links TRBV14 with TRBJ1-4, with D tentatively TRBD1 (5 bases). Looked up from germline, CDR1 is SGHDN and CDR2 is FVKESK. This CDR3 contains 16 residues. Trimming took off 4 bases at V and 8 bases at J, with 20 bases between the two ends.